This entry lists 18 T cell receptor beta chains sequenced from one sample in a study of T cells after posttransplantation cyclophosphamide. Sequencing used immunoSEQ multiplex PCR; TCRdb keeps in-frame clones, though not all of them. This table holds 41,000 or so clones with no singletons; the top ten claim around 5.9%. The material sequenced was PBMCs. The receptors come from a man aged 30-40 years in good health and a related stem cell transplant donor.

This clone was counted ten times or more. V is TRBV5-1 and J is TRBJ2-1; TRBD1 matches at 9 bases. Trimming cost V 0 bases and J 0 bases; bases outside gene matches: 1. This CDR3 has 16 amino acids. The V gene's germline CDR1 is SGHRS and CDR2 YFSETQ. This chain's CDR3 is CASSLETGGSYNEQFF. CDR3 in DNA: TGCGCCAGCAGCTTGGAGACAGGGGGCTCCTACAATGAGCAGTTCTTC.

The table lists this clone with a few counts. In DNA, the CDR3 is TGTGCCAGCAGCCCCCCTACCCGCTATGGCTACACCTTC. Translating it yields CASSPPTRYGYTF. The genes are TRBV7-8 and TRBJ1-2; D is unresolved. Germline V gene lookup returns CDR1 SGHVS and CDR2 FQNEAQ. V lost 5 bases, J lost 4 bases, and 11 bases lay in between. The CDR3 spans 13 residues.

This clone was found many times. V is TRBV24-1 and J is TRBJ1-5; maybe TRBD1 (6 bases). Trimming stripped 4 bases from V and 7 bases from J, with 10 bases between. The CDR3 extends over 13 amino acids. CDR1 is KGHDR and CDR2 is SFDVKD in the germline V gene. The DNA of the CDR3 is TGTGCCACCAGTGACAGGGGAGGGCAGCCCCAGCATTTT. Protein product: CATSDRGGQPQHF.

The CDR3 loop is CASSEWAYQPQHF. The CDR3 DNA reads TGTGCCAGCAGTGAGTGGGCTTATCAGCCCCAGCATTTT. J is TRBJ1-5 and V is TRBV6-1; D gene unclear. The germline V gene encodes CDR1 MNHNS and CDR2 SASEGT. CDR3 size: 13 residues. V shed 3 bases and J shed 5 bases, with 8 bases lying between them.

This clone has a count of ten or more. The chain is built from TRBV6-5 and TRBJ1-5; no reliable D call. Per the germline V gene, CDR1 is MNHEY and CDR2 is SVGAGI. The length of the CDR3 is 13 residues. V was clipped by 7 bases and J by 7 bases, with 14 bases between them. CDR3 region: CASTPRGGQPQHF. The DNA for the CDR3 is TGTGCCAGCACTCCCCGGGGTGGACAGCCCCAGCATTTT.

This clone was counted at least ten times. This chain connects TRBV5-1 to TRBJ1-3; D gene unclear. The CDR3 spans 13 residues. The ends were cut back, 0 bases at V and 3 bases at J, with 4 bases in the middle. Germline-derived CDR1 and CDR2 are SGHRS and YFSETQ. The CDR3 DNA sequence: TGCGCCAGCAGCTTGGGTCTTGGAAACACCATATATTTT. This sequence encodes CASSLGLGNTIYF. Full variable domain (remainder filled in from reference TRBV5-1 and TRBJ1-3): KAGVTQTPRYLIKTRGQQVTLSCSPISGHRSVSWYQQTPGQGLQFLFEYFSETQRNKGNFPGRFSGRQFSNSRSEMNVSTLELGDSALYLCASSLGLGNTIYFGEGSWLTVV.

The CDR3 coding sequence is TGCAGCGTTGCGACCAGGGGTCGGCTATACAATGAGCAGTTCTTC. Translation: CSVATRGRLYNEQFF. The chain couples TRBV29-1 to TRBJ2-1; D is perhaps TRBD1 (6 bases). The CDR3 totals 15 residues. Trimming took off 4 bases at V and 4 bases at J, with 17 bases between the two ends. Germline lookup yields CDR1 SQVTM and CDR2 ANQGSEA.

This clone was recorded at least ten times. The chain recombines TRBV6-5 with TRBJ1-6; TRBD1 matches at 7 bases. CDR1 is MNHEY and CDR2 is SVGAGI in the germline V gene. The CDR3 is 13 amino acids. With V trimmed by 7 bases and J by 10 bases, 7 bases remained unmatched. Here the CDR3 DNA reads TGTGCCAGCAATCAGGGGGGAAGATCACCCCTCCACTTT. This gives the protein CASNQGGRSPLHF.

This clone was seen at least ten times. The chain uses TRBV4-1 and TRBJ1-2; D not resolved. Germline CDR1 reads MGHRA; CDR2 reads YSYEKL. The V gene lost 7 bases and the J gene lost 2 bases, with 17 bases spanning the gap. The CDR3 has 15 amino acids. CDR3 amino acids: CASTFFAEENYGYTF. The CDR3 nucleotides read TGCGCCAGCACTTTCTTCGCGGAGGAAAACTATGGCTACACCTTC.

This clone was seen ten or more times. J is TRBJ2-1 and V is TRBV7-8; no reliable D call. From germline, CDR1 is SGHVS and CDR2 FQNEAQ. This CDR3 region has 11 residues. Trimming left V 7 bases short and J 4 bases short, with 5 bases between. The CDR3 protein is CASTLYNEQFF. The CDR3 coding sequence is TGTGCCAGCACTTTATACAATGAGCAGTTCTTC.

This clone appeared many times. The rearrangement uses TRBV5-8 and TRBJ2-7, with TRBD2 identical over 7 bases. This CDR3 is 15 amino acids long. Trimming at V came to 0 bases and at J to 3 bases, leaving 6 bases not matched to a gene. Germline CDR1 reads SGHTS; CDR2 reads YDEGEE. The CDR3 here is CASSLGAGPFYEQYF. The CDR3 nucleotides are TGTGCCAGCAGCTTGGGAGCGGGGCCCTTCTACGAGCAGTACTTC. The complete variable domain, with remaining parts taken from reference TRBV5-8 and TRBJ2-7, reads EAGVTQSPTHLIKTRGQQATLRCSPISGHTSVYWYQQALGLGLQFLLWYDEGEERNRGNFPPRFSGRQFPNYSSELNVNALELEDSALYLCASSLGAGPFYEQYFGPGTRLTVT.

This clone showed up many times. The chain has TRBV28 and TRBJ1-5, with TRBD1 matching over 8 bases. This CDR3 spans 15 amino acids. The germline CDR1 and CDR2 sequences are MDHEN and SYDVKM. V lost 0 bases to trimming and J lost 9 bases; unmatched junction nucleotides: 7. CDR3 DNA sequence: TGTGCCAGCAGTTTATGGAGGACAGGGTTGGGGCCCCAGCATTTT. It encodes CASSLWRTGLGPQHF.

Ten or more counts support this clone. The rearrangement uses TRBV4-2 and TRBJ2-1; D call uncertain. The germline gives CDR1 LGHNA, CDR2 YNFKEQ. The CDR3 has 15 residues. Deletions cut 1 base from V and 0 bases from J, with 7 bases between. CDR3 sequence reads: CASSQGLNSYNEQFF. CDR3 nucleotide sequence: TGTGCCAGCAGCCAAGGGCTGAACTCCTACAATGAGCAGTTCTTC.

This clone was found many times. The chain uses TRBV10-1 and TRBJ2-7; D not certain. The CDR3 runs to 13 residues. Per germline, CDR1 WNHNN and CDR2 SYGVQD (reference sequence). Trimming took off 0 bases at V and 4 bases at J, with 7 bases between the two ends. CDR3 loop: CASSESGSYEQYF. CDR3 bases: TGCGCCAGCAGTGAGTCTGGCTCTTACGAGCAGTACTTC.

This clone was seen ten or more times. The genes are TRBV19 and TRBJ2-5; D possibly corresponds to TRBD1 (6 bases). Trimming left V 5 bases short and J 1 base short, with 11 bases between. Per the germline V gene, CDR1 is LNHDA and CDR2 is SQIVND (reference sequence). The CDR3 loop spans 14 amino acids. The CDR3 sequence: CASSPGTSQETQYF. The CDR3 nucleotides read TGTGCCAGTAGTCCGGGGACATCCCAAGAGACCCAGTACTTC.

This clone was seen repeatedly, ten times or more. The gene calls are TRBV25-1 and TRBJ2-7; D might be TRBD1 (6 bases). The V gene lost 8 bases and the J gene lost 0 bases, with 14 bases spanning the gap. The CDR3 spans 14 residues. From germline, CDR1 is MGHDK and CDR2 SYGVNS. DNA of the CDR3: TGTGCCAGCGGACGGACAGATAACTCCTACGAGCAGTACTTC. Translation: CASGRTDNSYEQYF.

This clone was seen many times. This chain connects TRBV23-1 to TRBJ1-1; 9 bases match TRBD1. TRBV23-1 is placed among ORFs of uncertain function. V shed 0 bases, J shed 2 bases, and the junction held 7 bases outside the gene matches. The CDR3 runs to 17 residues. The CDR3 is CASSQSWDRENNTEAFF. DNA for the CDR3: TGCGCCAGCAGTCAATCATGGGACAGGGAGAACAACACTGAAGCTTTCTTT.

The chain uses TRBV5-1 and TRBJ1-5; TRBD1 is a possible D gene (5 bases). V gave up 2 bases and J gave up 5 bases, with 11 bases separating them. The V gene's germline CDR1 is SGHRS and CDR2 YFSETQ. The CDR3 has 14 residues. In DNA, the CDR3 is TGCGCCAGCAGCTTTTACGGGGGGGATCAGCCCCAGCATTTT. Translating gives CASSFYGGDQPQHF.